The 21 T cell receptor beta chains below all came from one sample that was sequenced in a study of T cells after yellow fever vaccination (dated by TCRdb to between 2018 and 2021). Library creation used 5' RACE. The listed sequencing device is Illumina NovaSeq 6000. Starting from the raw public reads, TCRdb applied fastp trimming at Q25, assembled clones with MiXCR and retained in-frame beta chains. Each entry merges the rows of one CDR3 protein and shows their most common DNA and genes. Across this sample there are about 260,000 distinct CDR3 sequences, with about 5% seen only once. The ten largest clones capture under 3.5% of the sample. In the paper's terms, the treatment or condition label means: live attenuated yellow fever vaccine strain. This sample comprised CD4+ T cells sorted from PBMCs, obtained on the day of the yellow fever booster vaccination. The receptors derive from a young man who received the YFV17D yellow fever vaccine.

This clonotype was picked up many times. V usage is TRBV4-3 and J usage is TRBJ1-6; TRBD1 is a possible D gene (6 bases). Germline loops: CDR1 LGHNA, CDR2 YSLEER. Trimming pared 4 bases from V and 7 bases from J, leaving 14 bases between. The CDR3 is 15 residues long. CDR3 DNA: TGCGCCAGCAGCCCAGCAATGACAGGAAATTCACCCCTCCACTTT. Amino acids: CASSPAMTGNSPLHF.

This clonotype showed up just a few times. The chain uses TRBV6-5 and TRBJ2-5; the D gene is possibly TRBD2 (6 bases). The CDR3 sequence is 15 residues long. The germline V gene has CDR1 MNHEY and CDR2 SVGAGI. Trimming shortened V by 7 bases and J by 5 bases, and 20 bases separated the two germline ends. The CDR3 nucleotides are TGTGCCAGCACCCACTTCGGCGGGGCGGGCGAGACCCAGTACTTC. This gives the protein CASTHFGGAGETQYF.

The CDR3 coding sequence is TGCGCCAGCAGCCAAGAGAGGACGGGAGCGGGGGCTCAAGAGACCCAGTACTTC. Translating gives CASSQERTGAGAQETQYF. The gene calls are TRBV4-3 and TRBJ2-5, with 8 bases matching TRBD2. Trimming took 0 bases from V and 2 from J; bases not matched to a gene: 11. The CDR3 is 18 amino acids. Germline CDR1 reads LGHNA; CDR2 reads YSLEER.

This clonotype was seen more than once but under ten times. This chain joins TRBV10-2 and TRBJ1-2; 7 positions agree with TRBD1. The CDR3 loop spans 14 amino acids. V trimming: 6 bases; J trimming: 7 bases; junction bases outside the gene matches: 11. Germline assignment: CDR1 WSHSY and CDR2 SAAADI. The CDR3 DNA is TGCGCCAGCAGCGGGGGACAGTTGAGTCGTGGCTACACCTTC. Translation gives CASSGGQLSRGYTF.

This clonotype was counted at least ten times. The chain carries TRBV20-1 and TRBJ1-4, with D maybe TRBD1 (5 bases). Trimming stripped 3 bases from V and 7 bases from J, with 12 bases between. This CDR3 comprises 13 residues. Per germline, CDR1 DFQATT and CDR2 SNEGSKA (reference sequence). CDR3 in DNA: TGCAGTGCTAGCGAGGCAGGGAGTGAAAAACTGTTTTTT. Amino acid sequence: CSASEAGSEKLFF.

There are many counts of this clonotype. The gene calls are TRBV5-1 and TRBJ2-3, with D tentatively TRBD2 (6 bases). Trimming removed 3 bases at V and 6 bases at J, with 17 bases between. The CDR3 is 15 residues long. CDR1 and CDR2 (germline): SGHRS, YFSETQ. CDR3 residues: CASSSGRTGPDTQYF. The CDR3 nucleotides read TGCGCCAGCAGCTCCGGGAGAACAGGCCCGGATACGCAGTATTTT.

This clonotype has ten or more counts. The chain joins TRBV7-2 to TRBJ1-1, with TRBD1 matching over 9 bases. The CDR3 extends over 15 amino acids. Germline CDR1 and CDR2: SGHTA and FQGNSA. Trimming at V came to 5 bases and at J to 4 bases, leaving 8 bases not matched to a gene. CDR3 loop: CASSKTETGGTEAFF. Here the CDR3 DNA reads TGTGCCAGCAGCAAAACGGAGACAGGGGGCACTGAAGCTTTCTTT.

The CDR3 sequence is CASIDGATAGELFF. The DNA for the CDR3 is TGTGCCAGTATCGACGGGGCGACGGCCGGGGAGCTGTTTTTT. The chain combines TRBV19 with TRBJ2-2; TRBD1 or TRBD2 may be the D gene (5 bases each). The germline V gene encodes CDR1 LNHDA and CDR2 SQIVND (reference sequence). V was pared by 7 bases and J by 6 bases, with 15 bases between. The CDR3 extends over 14 amino acids.

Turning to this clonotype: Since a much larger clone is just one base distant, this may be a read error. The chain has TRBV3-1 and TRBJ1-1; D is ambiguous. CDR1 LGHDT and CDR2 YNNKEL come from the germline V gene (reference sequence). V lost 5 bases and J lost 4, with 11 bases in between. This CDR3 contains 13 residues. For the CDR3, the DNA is TGTGCCAGCAGCTCCACAATGGGCACTGAAGCTTTCTTT. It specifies CASSSTMGTEAFF.

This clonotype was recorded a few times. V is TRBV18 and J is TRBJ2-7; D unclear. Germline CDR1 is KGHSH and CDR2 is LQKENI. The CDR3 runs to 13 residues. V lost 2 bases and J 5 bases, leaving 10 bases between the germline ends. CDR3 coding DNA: TGTGCCAGCTCACCAATGGGTACCGACGAGCAGTACTTC. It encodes CASSPMGTDEQYF.

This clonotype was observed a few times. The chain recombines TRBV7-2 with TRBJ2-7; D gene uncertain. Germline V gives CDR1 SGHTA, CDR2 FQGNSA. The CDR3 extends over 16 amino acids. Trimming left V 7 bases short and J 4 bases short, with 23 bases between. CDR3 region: CASTLSIGPNGYEQYF. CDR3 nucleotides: TGTGCCAGCACCCTTTCGATCGGACCAAACGGTTACGAGCAGTACTTC.

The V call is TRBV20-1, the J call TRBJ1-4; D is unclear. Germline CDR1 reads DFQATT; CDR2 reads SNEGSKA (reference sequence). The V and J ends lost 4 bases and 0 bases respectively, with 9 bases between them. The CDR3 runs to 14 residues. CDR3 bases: TGCAGTGCTACCGGACCCTCAACTAATGAAAAACTGTTTTTT. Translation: CSATGPSTNEKLFF.

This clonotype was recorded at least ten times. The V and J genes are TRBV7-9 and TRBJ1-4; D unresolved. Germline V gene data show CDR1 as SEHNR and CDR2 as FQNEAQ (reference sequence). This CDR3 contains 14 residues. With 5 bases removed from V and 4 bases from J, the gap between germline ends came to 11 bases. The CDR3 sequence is CASSRAGINEKLFF. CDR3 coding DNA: TGTGCCAGCAGCCGAGCCGGAATTAATGAAAAACTGTTTTTT.

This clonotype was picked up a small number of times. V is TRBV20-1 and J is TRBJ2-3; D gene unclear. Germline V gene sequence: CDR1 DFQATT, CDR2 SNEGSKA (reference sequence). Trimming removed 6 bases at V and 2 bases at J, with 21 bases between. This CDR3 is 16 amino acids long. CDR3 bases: TGCAGTGCCAGCCACAGTCTTATCGAGTACACAGATACGCAGTATTTT. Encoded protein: CSASHSLIEYTDTQYF.

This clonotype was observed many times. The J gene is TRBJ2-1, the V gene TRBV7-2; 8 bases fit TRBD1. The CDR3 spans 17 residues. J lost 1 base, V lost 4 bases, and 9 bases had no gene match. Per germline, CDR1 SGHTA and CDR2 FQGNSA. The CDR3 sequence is CASSSARQGMSYNEQFF. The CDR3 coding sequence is TGTGCCAGCAGCTCCGCAAGACAGGGGATGTCCTACAATGAGCAGTTCTTC.

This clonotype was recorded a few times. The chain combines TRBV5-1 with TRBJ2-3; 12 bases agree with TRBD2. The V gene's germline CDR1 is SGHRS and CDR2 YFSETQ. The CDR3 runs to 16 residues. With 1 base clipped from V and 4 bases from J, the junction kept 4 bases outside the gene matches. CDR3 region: CASSLQTSGGSDTQYF. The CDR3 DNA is TGCGCCAGCAGCTTGCAGACTAGCGGGGGCTCAGATACGCAGTATTTT.

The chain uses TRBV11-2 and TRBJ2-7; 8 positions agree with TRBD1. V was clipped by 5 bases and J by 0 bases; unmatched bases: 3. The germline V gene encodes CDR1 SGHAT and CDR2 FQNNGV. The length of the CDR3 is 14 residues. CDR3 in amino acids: CASSEDRDSYEQYF. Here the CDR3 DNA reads TGTGCCAGCAGCGAGGACAGGGACTCCTACGAGCAGTACTTC.

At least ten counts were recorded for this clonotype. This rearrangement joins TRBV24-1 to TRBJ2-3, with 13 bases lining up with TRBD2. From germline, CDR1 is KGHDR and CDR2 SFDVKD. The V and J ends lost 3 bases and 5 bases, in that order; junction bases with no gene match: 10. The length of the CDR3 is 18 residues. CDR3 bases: TGTGCCACCAGTGATGCGCGAACTAGCGGGGGGGTTGGAGATACGCAGTATTTT. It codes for CATSDARTSGGVGDTQYF.

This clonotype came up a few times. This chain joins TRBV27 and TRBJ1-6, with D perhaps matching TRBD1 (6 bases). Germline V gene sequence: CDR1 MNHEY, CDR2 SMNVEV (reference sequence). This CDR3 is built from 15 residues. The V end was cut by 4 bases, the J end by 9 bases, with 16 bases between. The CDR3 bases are TGTGCCAGCAGTTCACAACAGGGCTTCGGTTCACCCCTCCACTTT. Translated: CASSSQQGFGSPLHF.

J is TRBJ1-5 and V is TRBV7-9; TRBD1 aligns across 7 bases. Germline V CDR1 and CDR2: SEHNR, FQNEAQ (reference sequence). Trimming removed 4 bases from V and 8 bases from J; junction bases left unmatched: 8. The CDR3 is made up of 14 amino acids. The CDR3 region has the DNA TGTGCCAGCAGCTCCGGACAGGATGAAAAGCCCCAGCATTTT. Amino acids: CASSSGQDEKPQHF.

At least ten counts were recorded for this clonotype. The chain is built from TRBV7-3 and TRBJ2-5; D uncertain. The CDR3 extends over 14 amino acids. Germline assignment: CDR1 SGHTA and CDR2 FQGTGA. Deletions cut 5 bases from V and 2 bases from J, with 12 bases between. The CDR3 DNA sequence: TGTGCCAGCAGCCTTGACGGCAGGCAAGAGACCCAGTACTTC. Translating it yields CASSLDGRQETQYF.